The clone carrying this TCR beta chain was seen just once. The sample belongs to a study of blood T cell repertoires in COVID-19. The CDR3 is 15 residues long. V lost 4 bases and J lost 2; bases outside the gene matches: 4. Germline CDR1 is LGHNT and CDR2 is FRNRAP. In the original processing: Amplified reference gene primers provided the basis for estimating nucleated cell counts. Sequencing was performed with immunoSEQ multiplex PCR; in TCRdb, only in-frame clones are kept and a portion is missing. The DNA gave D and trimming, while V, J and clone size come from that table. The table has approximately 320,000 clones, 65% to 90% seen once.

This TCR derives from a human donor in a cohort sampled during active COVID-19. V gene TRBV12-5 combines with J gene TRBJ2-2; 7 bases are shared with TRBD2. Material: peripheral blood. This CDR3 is CASGSRGVNTGELFF. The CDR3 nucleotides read TGTGCTAGTGGTTCCCGGGGGGTCAACACCGGGGAGCTGTTTTTT.